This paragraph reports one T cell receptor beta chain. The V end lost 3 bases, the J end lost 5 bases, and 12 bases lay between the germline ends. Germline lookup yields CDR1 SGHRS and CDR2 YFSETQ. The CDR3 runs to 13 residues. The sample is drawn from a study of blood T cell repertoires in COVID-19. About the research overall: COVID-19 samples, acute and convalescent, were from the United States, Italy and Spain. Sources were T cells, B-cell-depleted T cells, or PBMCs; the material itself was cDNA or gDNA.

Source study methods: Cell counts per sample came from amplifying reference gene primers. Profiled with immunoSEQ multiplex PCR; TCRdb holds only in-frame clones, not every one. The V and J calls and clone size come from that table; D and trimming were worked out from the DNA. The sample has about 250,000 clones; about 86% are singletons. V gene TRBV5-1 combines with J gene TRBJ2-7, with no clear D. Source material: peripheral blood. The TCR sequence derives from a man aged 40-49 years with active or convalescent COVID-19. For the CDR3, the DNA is TGCGCCAGCAGCTCCATGCAAGAGCACGAGCAGTACTTC. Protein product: CASSSMQEHEQYF.